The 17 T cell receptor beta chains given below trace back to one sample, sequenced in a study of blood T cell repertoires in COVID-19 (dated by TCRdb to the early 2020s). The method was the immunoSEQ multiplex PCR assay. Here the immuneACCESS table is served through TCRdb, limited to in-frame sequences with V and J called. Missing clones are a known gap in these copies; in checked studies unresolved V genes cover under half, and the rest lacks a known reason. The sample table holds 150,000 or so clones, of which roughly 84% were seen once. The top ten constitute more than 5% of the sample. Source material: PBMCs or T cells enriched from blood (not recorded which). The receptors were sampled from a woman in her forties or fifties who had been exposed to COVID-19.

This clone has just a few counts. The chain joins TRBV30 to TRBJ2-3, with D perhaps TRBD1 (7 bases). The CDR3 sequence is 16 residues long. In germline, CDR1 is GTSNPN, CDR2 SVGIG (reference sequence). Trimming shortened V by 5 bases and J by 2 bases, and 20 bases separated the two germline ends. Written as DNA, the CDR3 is TGTGCCTGGGACAGGGATGGGACTTCAAACACAGATACGCAGTATTTT. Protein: CAWDRDGTSNTDTQYF.

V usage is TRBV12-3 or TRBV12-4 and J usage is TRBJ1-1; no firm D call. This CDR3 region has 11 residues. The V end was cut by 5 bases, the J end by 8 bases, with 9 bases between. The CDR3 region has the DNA TGTGCCAGCAGTCGGAGGGCAGAAGCTTTCTTT. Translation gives CASSRRAEAFF.

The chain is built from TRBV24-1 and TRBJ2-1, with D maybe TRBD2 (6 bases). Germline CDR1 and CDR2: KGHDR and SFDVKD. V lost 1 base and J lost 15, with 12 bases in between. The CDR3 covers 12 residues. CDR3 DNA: TGTGCCACCAGTGATTTTGGAGGGACGCGGTTCTTC. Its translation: CATSDFGGTRFF.

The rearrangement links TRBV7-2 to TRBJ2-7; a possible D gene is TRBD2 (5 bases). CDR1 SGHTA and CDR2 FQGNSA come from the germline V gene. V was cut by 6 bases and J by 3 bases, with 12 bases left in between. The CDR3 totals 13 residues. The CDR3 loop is CASSHRTDYEQYF. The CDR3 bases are TGTGCCAGCAGTCATCGGACTGACTACGAGCAGTACTTC.

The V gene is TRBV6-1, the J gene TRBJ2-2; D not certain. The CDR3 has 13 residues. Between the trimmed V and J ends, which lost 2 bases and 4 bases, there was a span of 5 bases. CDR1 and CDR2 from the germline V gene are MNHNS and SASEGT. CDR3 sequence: CASSELPTGELFF. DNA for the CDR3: TGTGCCAGCAGTGAACTCCCCACCGGGGAGCTGTTTTTT.

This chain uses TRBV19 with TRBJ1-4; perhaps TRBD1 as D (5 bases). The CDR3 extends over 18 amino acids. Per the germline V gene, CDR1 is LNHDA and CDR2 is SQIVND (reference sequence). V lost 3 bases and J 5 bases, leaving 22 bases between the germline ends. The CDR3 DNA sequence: TGTGCCAGTAGTATTGGTGCAGGGCAGGGTGTACGGAATGAAAAACTGTTTTTT. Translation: CASSIGAGQGVRNEKLFF.

In DNA form, the CDR3 reads TGTGCCAGCAGAGACGGGGCAGATACGCAGTATTTT. It yields the protein CASRDGADTQYF. The chain uses TRBV6-5 and TRBJ2-3; D perhaps matches TRBD2 (5 bases). The CDR3 is 12 amino acids. In germline, CDR1 is MNHEY, CDR2 SVGAGI. V lost 6 bases, J lost 4 bases, and 8 bases lay in between.

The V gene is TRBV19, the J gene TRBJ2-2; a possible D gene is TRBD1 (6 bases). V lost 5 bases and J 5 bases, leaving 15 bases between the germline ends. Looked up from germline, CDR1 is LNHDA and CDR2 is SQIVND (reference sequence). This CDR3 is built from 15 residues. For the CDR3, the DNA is TGTGCCAGTAGTGCCTACAGGGTTTATACCGGGGAGCTGTTTTTT. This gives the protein CASSAYRVYTGELFF.

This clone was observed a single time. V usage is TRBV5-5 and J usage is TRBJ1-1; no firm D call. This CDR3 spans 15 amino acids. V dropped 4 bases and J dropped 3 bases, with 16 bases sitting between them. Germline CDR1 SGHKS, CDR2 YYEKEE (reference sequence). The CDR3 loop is CASSRQTRFDTEAFF. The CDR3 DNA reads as TGTGCCAGCAGCAGGCAGACAAGATTCGACACTGAAGCTTTCTTT.

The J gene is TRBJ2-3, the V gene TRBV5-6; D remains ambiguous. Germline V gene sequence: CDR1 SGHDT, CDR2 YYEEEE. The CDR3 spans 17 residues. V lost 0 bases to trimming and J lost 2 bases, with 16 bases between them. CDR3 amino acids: CASSLGAPATNTDTQYF. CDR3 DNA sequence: TGTGCCAGCAGCTTGGGCGCTCCAGCGACCAACACAGATACGCAGTATTTT.

CDR3 in amino acids: CASSLQGAAQYF. CDR3 nucleotide sequence: TGCGCCAGCAGCTTGCAGGGGGCGGCGCAGTATTTT. V and J are TRBV5-1 and TRBJ2-3; 8 bases map to TRBD1. Trimming removed 1 base from V and 10 bases from J; junction bases left unmatched: 2. CDR1 is SGHRS, CDR2 YFSETQ, per germline. The length of the CDR3 is 12 residues.

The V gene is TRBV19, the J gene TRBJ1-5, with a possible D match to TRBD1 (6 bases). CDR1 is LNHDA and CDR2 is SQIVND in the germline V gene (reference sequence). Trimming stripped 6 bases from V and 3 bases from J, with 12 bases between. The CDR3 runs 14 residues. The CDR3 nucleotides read TGTGCCAGTAGCTCAGGGGTAGACAATCAGCCCCAGCATTTT. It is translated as CASSSGVDNQPQHF.

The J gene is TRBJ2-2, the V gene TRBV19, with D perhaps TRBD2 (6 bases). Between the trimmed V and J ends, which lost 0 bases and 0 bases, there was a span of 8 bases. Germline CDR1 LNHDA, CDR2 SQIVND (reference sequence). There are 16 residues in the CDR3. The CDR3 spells CASSIDSGSNTGELFF. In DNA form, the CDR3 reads TGTGCCAGTAGTATAGATAGCGGTTCGAACACCGGGGAGCTGTTTTTT.

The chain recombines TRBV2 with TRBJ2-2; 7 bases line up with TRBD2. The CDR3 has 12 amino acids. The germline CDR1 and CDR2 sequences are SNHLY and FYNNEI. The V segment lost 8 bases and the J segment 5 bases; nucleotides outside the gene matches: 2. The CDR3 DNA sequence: TGTGCCAGCGCGCGGGGGACCGGGGAGCTGTTTTTT. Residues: CASARGTGELFF.

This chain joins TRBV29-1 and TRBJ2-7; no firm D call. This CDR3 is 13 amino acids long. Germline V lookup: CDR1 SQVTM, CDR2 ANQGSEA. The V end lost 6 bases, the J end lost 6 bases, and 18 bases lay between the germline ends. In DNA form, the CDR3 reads TGCAGCGTGAGCCAGTTGCGGCTGGGCGAGCAGTACTTC. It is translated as CSVSQLRLGEQYF.

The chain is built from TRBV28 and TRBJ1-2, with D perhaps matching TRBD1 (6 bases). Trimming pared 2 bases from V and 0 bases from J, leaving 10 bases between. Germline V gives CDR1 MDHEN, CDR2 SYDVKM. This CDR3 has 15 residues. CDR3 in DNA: TGTGCCAGCAGTTTAGACAGGCGACCTAACTATGGCTACACCTTC. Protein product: CASSLDRRPNYGYTF.

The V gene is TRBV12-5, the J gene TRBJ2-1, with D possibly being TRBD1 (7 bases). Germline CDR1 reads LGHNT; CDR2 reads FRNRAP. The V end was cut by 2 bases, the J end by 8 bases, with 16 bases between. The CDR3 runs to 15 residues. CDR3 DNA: TGTGCTAGTGGTTTGACCGCCCCCAGGGGGGATGAGCAGTTCTTC. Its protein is CASGLTAPRGDEQFF. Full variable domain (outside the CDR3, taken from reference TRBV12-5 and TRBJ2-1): DARVTQTPRHKVTEMGQEVTMRCQPILGHNTVFWYRQTMMQGLELLAYFRNRAPLDDSGMPKDRFSAEMPDATLATLKIQPSEPRDSAVYFCASGLTAPRGDEQFFGPGTRLTVL.